This T cell receptor (beta chain) derives from a study of T cells in Graves' hyperthyroidism and ophthalmopathy (dated by TCRdb to about 2019). Regarding the study in general: Peripheral blood was sampled at the time of initial diagnosis, prior to any treatment. Prospective prediction of ophthalmopathy was tested in an independent validation cohort of 18 hyperthyroidism patients and 17 patients who later progressed to ophthalmopathy. After blood sampling, hyperthyroidism patients were treated with methimazole at a starting dose of 30 mg daily, and ophthalmopathy patients were treated with high-dose intravenous methylprednisolone. The roughly 100 discovery patients were divided at random into training and test sets in a 7:3 ratio. To identify TCR V-J signatures that set the groups apart, the researchers used a discovery cohort of 100 patients, made up of approximately 43 with Graves' ophthalmopathy and some 55 with stable Graves' hyperthyroidism. According to the paper, TCR Vbeta CDR3 sequencing was carried out on 135 peripheral blood samples, which came from fewer than 50 ophthalmopathy, 70 to 80 hyperthyroidism and about 17 progressor patients. Thyroid tissue and blood T-cell repertoires from six Graves' hyperthyroidism patients were also compared in the study. Findings and caveats that apply to the study as a whole: No statistical method was used to set the sample size in advance, and investigators knew the group allocation. Ophthalmopathy was separated from stable hyperthyroidism by a 13 V-J signature model, with around 90% sensitivity and about 81% specificity obtained in cross-validation and 80%/75% obtained in testing. Most expanded thyroid clonotypes (frequency above 0.001) were also detected in blood, suggesting blood repertoires may reflect thyroid immune responses. In validation, progression to ophthalmopathy was predicted by the model with 70.59% sensitivity and around 75% specificity, a median of roughly 6 months before onset.

Stable Graves' hyperthyroidism was defined as the absence of progression to ophthalmopathy over 18 months of follow-up. Hyperthyroidism patients were aged 18 to 65 years and newly diagnosed, with disease duration of less than 2 months. Exclusion was applied to patients with uncontrolled infections, other autoimmune diseases, pregnancy or lactation. Diagnoses relied on clinical symptoms, serum thyroxine and TRAb, thyroid ultrasound and orbital computed tomography. PBMCs were separated from 10 ml of fresh peripheral blood using Ficoll-Paque density gradient centrifugation. Trizol reagent was used to extract total RNA, and RNA quality was then checked on an Agilent 2100 Bioanalyzer. Sequences GTSNPN (CDR1) and SVGIG (CDR2) are obtained from the germline V gene (reference sequence). The CDR3 contains 13 residues, cysteine and phenylalanine counted. Only the CDR3 part of the read is kept: 39 bases, read in frame from the first base. At the junction V is shortened by 0 bases and J by 4 bases, with 10 bases in between.

The TCR beta CDR3 regions were amplified from RNA transcripts. A first-round RT-PCR of the TCR CDR3 used the HTBI primer set with the Qiagen OneStep RT-PCR kit. Libraries were constructed in a second round of multiplex PCR, after which size selection and purification were performed. Paired-end sequencing of the libraries was performed with 100 bp reads on an Illumina HiSeq2000. The study's processing was this. SOAPnuke was used to process the raw data, throwing out any read that contained adapters or uncalled bases, had a mean Phred below 15, or lacked an exact constant-primer or identifier match. High-quality paired reads were merged with COPE v1.2.5, and unique nucleotide sequences were defined as clonotypes. Clonotypes were aligned to IMGT TRBV, TRBD and TRBJ reference segments using MiTCR v1.1. Only V-J combinations with frequency above 0.0001, covering about 99% of repertoires, were analysed. A TCS score was defined as the ratio between F50 (clonal expansion) and ExV (chaos), using BLOSUM62-based TCRdist between CDR3 peptides within each V-J. Welch's t-statistics and random forest reduced roughly 540 V-J features to under 15, which were used in a naive Bayes classifier (R e1071). TCRdb reprocessed the public reads (quality trimming at Q25 with fastp, clone calling with MiXCR) and kept in-frame beta chains. Here each entry gathers all rows of one CDR3 protein and keeps the most common genes and DNA. The V and J calls were determined by TCRdb, not by the authors. In this sample the table shows approximately 300,000 distinct CDR3 sequences, about 15% of which occur a single time. Approximately 33% of the sample is taken by the ten largest.

Points on this clonotype: There is no known antigen for this receptor. No base-level quality is on record; no much larger clone is a single base apart.

Sample: blood. Rearrangement joined TRBV30 to TRBJ2-7; TRBD1 might be the D gene, on 6 matching bases. The sequence was obtained from a man aged 25-45 years with Graves' hyperthyroidism. The DNA sequence is given as TGTGCCTGGAGTGTTGGACAGCCATACGAGCAGTACTTC. Its protein product is CAWSVGQPYEQYF.